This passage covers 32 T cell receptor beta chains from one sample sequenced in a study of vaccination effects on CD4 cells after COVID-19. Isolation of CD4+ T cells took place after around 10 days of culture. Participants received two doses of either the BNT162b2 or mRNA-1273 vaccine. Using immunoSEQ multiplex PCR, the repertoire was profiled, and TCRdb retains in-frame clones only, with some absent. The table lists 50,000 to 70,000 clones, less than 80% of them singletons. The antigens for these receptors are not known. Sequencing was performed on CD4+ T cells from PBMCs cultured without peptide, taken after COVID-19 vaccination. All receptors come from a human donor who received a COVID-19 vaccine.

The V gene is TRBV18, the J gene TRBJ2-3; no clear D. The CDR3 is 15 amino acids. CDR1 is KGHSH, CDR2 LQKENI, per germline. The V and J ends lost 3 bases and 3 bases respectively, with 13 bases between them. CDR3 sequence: CASSPLDSRTDTQYF. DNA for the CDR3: TGTGCCAGCTCACCTCTCGATTCACGGACAGATACGCAGTATTTT. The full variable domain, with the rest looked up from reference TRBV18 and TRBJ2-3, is NAGVMQNPRHLVRRRGQEARLRCSPMKGHSHVYWYRQLPEEGLKFMVYLQKENIIDESGMPKERFSAEFPKEGPSILRIQQVVRGDSAAYFCASSPLDSRTDTQYFGPGTRLTVL.

The CDR3 sequence: CASSLGQVLGSGELFF. CDR3 in DNA: TGTGCCAGCAGCTTGGGGCAGGTCCTTGGGTCCGGGGAGCTGTTTTTT. The V gene is TRBV5-8, the J gene TRBJ2-2, with D unclear. Trimming took off 0 bases at V and 6 bases at J, with 15 bases between the two ends. The CDR3 totals 16 residues. CDR1 and CDR2 (germline): SGHTS, YDEGEE.

In DNA form, the CDR3 reads TGTGCCAGCAGTTTATTAGGGTTCGTGTCTGGAAACACCATATATTTT. It codes for CASSLLGFVSGNTIYF. The chain is built from TRBV28 and TRBJ1-3, with D unresolved. Per germline, CDR1 MDHEN and CDR2 SYDVKM. V was cut by 1 base and J by 1 base, with 11 bases left in between. CDR3 length: 16 residues.

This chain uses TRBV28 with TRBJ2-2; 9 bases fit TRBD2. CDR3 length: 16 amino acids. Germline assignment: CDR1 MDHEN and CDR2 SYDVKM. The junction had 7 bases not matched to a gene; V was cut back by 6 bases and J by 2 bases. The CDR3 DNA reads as TGTGCCAGCAGAGGCGGGGGGGCCGTTAACACCGGGGAGCTGTTTTTT. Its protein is CASRGGGAVNTGELFF. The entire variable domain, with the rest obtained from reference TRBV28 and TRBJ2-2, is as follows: DVKVTQSSRYLVKRTGEKVFLECVQDMDHENMFWYRQDPGLGLRLIYFSYDVKMKEKGDIPEGYSVSREKKERFSLILESASTNQTSMYLCASRGGGAVNTGELFFGEGSRLTVL.

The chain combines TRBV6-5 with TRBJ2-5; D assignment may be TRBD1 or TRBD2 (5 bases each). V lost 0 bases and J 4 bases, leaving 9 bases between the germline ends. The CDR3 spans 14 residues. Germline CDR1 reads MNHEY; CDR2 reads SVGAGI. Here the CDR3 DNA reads TGTGCCAGCAGTTACTCGACGGGGACAGAGACCCAGTACTTC. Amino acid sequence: CASSYSTGTETQYF.

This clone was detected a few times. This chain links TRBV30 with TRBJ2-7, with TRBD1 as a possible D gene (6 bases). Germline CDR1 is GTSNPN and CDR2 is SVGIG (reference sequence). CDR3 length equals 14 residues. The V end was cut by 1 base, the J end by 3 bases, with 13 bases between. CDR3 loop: CAWSGKDSIYEQYV. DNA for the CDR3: TGTGCCTGGAGTGGGAAGGACAGCATCTACGAGCAGTACGTC.

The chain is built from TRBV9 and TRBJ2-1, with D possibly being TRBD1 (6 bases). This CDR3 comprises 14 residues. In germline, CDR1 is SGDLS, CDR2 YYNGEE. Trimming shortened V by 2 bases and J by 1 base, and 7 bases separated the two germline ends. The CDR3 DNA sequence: TGTGCCAGCAGCGTGCAGGGGTCCTACAATGAGCAGTTCTTC. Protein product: CASSVQGSYNEQFF. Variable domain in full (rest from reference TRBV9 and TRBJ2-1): DSGVTQTPKHLITATGQRVTLRCSPRSGDLSVYWYQQSLDQGLQFLIQYYNGEERAKGNILERFSAQQFPDLHSELNLSSLELGDSALYFCASSVQGSYNEQFFGPGTRLTVL.

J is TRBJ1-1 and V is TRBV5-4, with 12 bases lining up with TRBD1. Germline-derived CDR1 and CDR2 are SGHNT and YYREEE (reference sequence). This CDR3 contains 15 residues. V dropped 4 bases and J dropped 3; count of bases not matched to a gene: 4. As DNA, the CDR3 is TGTGCCAGCAGCGGGGACAGGGGGCAGTACACTGAAGCTTTCTTT. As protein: CASSGDRGQYTEAFF.

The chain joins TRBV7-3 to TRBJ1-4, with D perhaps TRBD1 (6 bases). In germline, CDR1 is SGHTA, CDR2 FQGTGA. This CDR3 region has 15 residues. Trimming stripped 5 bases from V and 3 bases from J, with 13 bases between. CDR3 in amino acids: CASSARGAANEKLFF. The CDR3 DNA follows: TGTGCCAGCAGCGCCCGGGGGGCGGCTAATGAAAAACTGTTTTTT.

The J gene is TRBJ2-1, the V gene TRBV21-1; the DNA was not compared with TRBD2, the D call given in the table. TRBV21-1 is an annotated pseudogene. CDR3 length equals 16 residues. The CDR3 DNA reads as TGTGCCAGCAGCTCTACCGGGACTAGAGTTATGAATGAGCAGTTCTTC. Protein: CASSSTGTRVMNEQFF.

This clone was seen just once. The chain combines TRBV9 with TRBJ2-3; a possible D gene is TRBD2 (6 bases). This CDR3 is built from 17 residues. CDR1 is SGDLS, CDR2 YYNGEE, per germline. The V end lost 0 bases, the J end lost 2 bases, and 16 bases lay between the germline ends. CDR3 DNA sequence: TGTGCCAGCAGCGTAGTGTCCAGCGGGCGTAACACAGATACGCAGTATTTT. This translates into CASSVVSSGRNTDTQYF.

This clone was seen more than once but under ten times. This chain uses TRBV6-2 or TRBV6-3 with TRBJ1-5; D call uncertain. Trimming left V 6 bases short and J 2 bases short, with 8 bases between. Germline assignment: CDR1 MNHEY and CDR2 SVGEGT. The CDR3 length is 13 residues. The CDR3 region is CASSQDGNQPQHF. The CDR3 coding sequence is TGTGCCAGCAGCCAGGACGGCAATCAGCCCCAGCATTTT.

CDR3 protein: CASSSGGTDTEAFF. For the CDR3, the DNA is TGTGCCAGCAGTTCTGGGGGGACGGACACTGAAGCTTTCTTT. V usage is TRBV28 and J usage is TRBJ1-1, with a weak D call TRBD1 (5 bases). The V gene lost 4 bases and the J gene lost 3 bases, with 12 bases spanning the gap. From germline, CDR1 is MDHEN and CDR2 SYDVKM. CDR3 size: 14 residues.

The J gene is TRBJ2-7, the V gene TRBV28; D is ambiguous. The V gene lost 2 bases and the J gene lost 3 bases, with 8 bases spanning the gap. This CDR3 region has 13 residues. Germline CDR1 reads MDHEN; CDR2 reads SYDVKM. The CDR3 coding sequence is TGTGCCAGCAGTTTAAACGGTTACTACGAGCAGTACGTC. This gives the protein CASSLNGYYEQYV.

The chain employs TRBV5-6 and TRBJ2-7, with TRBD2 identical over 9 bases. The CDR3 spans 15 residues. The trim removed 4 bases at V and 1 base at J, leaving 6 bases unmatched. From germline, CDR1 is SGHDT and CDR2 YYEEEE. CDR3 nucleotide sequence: TGTGCCAGCAGCCGACTAGCGGCCCAATCCTACGAGCAGTACGTC. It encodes CASSRLAAQSYEQYV.

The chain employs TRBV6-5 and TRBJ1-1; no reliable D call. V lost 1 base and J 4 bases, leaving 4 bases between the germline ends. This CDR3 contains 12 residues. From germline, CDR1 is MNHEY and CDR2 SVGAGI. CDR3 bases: TGTGCCAGCAGTTACTACGGCACTGAAGCTTTCTTT. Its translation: CASSYYGTEAFF.

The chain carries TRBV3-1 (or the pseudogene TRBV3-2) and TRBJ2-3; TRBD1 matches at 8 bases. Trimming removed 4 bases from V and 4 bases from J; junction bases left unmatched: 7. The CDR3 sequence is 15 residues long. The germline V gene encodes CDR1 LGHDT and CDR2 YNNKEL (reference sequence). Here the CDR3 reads CASSPVLRGPDTQYF. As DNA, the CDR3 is TGTGCCAGCAGCCCCGTTCTCAGGGGGCCAGATACGCAGTATTTT.

CDR3 in DNA: TGCGCCAGCAGCTTTTCCGGGACAGGGGGGACTGAAGCTTTCTTT. Protein: CASSFSGTGGTEAFF. V usage is TRBV5-1 and J usage is TRBJ1-1; TRBD1 matches 11 bases. The CDR3 consists of 15 residues. CDR1 SGHRS and CDR2 YFSETQ come from the germline V gene. J was trimmed by 5 bases and V by 2 bases; bases with no gene match: 5.

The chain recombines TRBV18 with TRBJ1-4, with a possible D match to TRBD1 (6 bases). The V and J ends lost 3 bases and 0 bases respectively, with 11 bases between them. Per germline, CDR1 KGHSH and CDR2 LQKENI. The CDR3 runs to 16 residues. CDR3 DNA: TGTGCCAGCTCACCGATAGGACAGCCAACTAATGAAAAACTGTTTTTT. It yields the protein CASSPIGQPTNEKLFF.

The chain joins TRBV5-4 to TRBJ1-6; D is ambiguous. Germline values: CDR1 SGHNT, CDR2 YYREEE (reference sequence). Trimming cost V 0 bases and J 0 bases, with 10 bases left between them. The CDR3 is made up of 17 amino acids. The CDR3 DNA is TGTGCCAGCAGCTTGGGTCGGGGAAGCTCCTATAATTCACCCCTCCACTTT. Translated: CASSLGRGSSYNSPLHF.

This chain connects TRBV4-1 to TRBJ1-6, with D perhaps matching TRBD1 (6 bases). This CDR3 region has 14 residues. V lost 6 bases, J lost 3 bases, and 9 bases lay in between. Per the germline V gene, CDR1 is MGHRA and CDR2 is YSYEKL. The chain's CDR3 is CASSTGLYNSPLHF. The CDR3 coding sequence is TGCGCCAGCAGTACAGGGCTCTATAATTCACCCCTCCACTTT.

The CDR3 sequence: CASSLIGGKPQHF. CDR3 bases: TGTGCCAGCAGTTTGATTGGGGGAAAGCCCCAGCATTTT. J is TRBJ1-5 and V is TRBV28, with a possible D match to TRBD1 (5 bases). The CDR3 is made up of 13 amino acids. The V end was cut by 3 bases, the J end by 8 bases, with 11 bases between. CDR1 and CDR2 (germline): MDHEN, SYDVKM.

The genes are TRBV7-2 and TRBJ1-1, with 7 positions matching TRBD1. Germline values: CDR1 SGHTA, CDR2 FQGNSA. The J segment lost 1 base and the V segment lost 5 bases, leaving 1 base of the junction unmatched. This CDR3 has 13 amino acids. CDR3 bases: TGTGCCAGCAGCCAGGGGGGGAACACTGAAGCTTTCTTT. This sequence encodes CASSQGGNTEAFF. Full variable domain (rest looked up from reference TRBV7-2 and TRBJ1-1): GAGVSQSPSNKVTEKGKDVELRCDPISGHTALYWYRQSLGQGLEFLIYFQGNSAPDKSGLPSDRFSAERTGGSVSTLTIQRTQQEDSAVYLCASSQGGNTEAFFGQGTRLTVV.

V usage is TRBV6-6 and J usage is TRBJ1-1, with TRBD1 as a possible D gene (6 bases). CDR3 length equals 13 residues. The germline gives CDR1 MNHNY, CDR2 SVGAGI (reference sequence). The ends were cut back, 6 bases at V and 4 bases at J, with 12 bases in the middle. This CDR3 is CASRQGKGTEAFF. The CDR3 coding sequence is TGTGCCAGCAGACAGGGTAAGGGCACTGAAGCTTTCTTT.

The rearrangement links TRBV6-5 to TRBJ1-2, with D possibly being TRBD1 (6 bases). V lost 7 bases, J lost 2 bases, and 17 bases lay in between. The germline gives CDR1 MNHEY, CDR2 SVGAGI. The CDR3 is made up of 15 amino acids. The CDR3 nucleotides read TGTGCCAGCATCTTGGGGGCGGCCCGGAACTATGGCTACACCTTC. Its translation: CASILGAARNYGYTF.

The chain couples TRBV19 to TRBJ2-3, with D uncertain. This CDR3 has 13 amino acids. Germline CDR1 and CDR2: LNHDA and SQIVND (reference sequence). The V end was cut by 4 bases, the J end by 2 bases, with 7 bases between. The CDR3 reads CASSNRATDTQYF. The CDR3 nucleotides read TGTGCCAGTAGTAATAGGGCCACAGATACGCAGTATTTT.

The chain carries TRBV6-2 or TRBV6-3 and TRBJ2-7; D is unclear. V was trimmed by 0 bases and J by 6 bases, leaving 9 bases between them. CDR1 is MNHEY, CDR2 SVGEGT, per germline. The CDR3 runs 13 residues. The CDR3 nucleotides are TGTGCCAGCAGTTACTCGTCGGGCACCGAGCAGTACGTC. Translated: CASSYSSGTEQYV.

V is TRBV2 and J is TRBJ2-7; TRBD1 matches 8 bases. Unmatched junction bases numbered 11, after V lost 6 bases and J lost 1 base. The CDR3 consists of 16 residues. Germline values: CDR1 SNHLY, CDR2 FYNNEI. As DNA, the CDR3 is TGTGCCAGCAGACTGTCCAGGGGGCGAGGATCCTACGAGCAGTACGTC. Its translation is CASRLSRGRGSYEQYV.

In DNA form, the CDR3 reads TGTGCCAGAAGCTTGTGGTTGGGACAGGGAAAGGGGACTGAAGCTTTCTTT. Translated: CARSLWLGQGKGTEAFF. The V gene is TRBV5-3, the J gene TRBJ1-1, with 9 bases aligning to TRBD1. Being an ORF, TRBV5-3 has a function that is uncertain. CDR3 size: 17 residues. After removal of 1 base from V and 5 bases from J, the junction contained 12 bases not matched to a gene.

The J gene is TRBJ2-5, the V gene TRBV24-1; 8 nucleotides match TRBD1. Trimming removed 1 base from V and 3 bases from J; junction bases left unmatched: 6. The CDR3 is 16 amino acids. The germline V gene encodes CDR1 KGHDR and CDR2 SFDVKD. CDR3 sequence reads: CATSDLGSGGEETQYF. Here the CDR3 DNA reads TGTGCCACCAGTGATTTAGGATCAGGGGGCGAAGAGACCCAGTACTTC.

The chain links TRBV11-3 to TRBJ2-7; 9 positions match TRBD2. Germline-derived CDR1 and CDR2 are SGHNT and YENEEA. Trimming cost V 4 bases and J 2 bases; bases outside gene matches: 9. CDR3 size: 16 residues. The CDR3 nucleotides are TGTGCCAGCAGCTACTCCCTAGCGGGGCTCGCCTACGAGCAGTACGTC. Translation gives CASSYSLAGLAYEQYV.

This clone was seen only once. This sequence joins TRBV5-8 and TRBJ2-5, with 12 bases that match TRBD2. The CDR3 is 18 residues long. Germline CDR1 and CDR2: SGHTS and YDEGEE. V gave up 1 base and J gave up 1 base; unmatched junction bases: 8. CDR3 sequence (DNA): TGTGCCAGCAGCTTGTCCCGAACTAGCGGGGGGTTCCAAGAGACCCAGTACTTC. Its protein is CASSLSRTSGGFQETQYF.